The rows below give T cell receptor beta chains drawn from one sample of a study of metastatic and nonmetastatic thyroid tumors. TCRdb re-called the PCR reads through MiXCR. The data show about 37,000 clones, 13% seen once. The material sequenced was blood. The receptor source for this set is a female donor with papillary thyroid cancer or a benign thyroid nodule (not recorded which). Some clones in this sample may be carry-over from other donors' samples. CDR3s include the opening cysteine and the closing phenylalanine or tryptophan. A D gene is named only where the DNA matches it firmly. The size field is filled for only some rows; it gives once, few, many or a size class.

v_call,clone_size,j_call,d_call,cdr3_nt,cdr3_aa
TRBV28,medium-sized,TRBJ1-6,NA,TGTGCCAGCAGCAACATGGTTGGACGGGGTTCACCCCTCCACTTT,CASSNMVGRGSPLHF
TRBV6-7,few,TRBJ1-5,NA,TGTGCCAGCAGTTACTCGACCGATAGCAATCAGCCCCAGCATTTT,CASSYSTDSNQPQHF
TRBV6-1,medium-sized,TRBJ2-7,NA,TGTGCCAGCAGTTCCGGTGGGTCAGGAAACTACGAGCAGTACTTC,CASSSGGSGNYEQYF
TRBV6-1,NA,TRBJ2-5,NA,TGTGCCAGCAGTGAAGGAGCTATTGGGAGGACGGAGACCCAGTACTTC,CASSEGAIGRTETQYF
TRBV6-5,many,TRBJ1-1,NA,TGTGCCAGCAGTTACTCAGGGCGGGGGGGGAAAACTGAAGCTTTCTTT,CASSYSGRGGKTEAFF
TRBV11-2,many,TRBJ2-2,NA,TGTGCCAGCAGCTCAGAGCTCCCCGGGGAGCTGTTTTTT,CASSSELPGELFF
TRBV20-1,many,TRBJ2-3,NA,TGCAGTGCTAGAGAGTCCCCCACAGATACGCAGTATTTT,CSARESPTDTQYF
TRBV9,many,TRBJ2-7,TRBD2,TGTGCCAGCAGCGCCGGGACTAGCGGGAGGGCCTCCTACGAGCAGTACTTC,CASSAGTSGRASYEQYF
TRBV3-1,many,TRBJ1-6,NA,TGTGCCAGCAGTTCCATCCAGAATTCACCCCTCCACTTT,CASSSIQNSPLHF
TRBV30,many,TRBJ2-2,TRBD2,TGTGCTCTTCTAGCGGGAGTCGAGACCGGGGAGCTGTTTTTT,CALLAGVETGELFF
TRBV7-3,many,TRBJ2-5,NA,TGTGCCAGCAGCTTAACCGTCCAAGAGACCCAGTACTTC,CASSLTVQETQYF
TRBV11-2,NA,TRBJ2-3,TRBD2,TGTGCCAGCAGCTTATCCCGGATAGTAGCGGGAGAGAGAGAAACGCAGTATTTT,CASSLSRIVAGERETQYF
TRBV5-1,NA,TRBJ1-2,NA,TGCGCCAGCAGCTTGGAGGGGAGCCCCCTTAACTATGGCTACACCTTC,CASSLEGSPLNYGYTF
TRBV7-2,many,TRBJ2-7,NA,TGTGCCAGCAGCTTTGGGAGCTCCTACGAGCAGTACTTC,CASSFGSSYEQYF
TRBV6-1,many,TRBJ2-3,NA,TGTGCCAGCAGGGAGACTAGTAGTTTGGATACGCAGTATTTT,CASRETSSLDTQYF
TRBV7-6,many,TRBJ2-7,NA,TGTGCCAGCGGGAGTGCCCCCTACGAGCAGTACTTC,CASGSAPYEQYF
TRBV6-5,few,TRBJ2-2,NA,TGTGCCAGCAGTTACTCGGGGGCGAACACCGGGGAGCTGTTTTTT,CASSYSGANTGELFF
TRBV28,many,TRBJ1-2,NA,TGTGCCAGCTGGGGTTCGGTAAGAGGTGGCTACGCCTTC,CASWGSVRGGYAF
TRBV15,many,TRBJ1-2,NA,TGTGCCACCAGCAGAGTGAAGGGGCAAGGATATGGCTACACCTTC,CATSRVKGQGYGYTF
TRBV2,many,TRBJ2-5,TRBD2,TGTGCCAGCAGTGAAGACAGCGGGAGTGGAGAGACCCAGTACTTC,CASSEDSGSGETQYF
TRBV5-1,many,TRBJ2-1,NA,TGCGCCAGCAGCGAGAGTAACAATGAGCAGTTCTTC,CASSESNNEQFF
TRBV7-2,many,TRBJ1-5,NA,TGTGCCAGCAGCGGGAGCTTGACAGGCAAAAATCAGCCCCAGCATTTT,CASSGSLTGKNQPQHF
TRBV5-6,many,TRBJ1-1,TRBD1,TGTGCCAGCAGCTTAGGCCAGGGGGCTGAAGCTTTCTTT,CASSLGQGAEAFF
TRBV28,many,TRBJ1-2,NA,TGTGCCAGCAGTTTATTTCGGCTCTATGGCTACACCTTC,CASSLFRLYGYTF
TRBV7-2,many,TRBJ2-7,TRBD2,TGTGCCAGCAGGGACTCGCCGGGGGGCGAGCAGTACTTC,CASRDSPGGEQYF
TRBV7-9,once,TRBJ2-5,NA,TGTGCCAGCAGCTTAGTTCTTTCAGGGTTGAAGACCCAGTACTTC,CASSLVLSGLKTQYF
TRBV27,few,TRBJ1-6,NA,TGTGCCAGCAGTATAAAACAGGGCGGCTCCTATAATTCACCCCTCCACTTT,CASSIKQGGSYNSPLHF
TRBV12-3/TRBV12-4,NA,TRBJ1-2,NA,TGTGCCAGCAGTTTGACGGCCTATCGCTACACCTTC,CASSLTAYRYTF
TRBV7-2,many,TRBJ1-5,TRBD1,TGTGCCAGCAGCTTAGAGGGGGCTAATCAGCCCCAGCATTTT,CASSLEGANQPQHF
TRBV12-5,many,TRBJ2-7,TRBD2,TGTGCTAGTGGTTTGGTGTTGAGCGGGAGGTCGGACGAGCAGTACTTC,CASGLVLSGRSDEQYF
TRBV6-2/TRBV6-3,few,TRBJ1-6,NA,TGTGCCAGCCATATAGGGGCCAGATACAATTCACCCCTCCACTTT,CASHIGARYNSPLHF
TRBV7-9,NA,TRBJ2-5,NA,TGTGCCAGCAGCCCTCGGGGCCTAGCTGACCAAGATACCCAGTACTTC,CASSPRGLADQDTQYF
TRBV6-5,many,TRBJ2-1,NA,TGTGCCAGCAGTTACGACACTAACAATGAGCAGTTCTTC,CASSYDTNNEQFF
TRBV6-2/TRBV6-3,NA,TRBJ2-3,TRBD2,TGTGCCAGCAGACCTCCCCCGGGACTAGCGGGAGCGGTCACAGATACGCAGTATTTT,CASRPPPGLAGAVTDTQYF
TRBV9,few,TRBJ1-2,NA,NA,CVSSVGLGSGTF
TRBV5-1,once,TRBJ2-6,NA,TGCGCCAGCAGCTTGGACGCCCAGGGCTCTGGGGCCAACGTCCTGACTTTC,CASSLDAQGSGANVLTF
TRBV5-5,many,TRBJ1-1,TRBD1,TGTGCCAGCACTCCATCTACAGGGGGCACTGAAGCTTTCTTT,CASTPSTGGTEAFF
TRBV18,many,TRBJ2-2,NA,TGTGCCAGCTCACCACTAAGCGGAAACACCGGGGAGCTGTTTTTT,CASSPLSGNTGELFF
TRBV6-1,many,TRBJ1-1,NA,TGTGCCAGCAGTGGCCTCCCCGGAACTGAAGCTTTCTTT,CASSGLPGTEAFF